Listed below are T cell receptor beta chains from one sample, sequenced in a study of T cells in narcolepsy. Method: immunoSEQ multiplex PCR; TCRdb's copy keeps in-frame clones and lacks some. The table records some 24,000 clones, approximately 85% of them present only once. Sequenced material: CD45RA- memory CD4+ T cells from PBMCs. These receptors all stem from a human donor with narcolepsy. Both conserved end residues are part of each CDR3. Fields, in order: D gene, clone size, V gene, J gene, CDR3 DNA, CDR3 protein. The D gene is left open where the match is weak. Part of the rows lack a size; the others show once, few, many or a class for expanded clones.

-	-	TRBV7-9	TRBJ2-7	TGTGCCAGCAGCTGGACAGAGGGCGAGCAGTACTTC	CASSWTEGEQYF
TRBD1	-	TRBV27	TRBJ1-5	TGTGCCAGCAGCCCGGGACAGTTCAATCAGCCCCAGCATTTT	CASSPGQFNQPQHF
TRBD2	-	TRBV5-1	TRBJ2-7	TGCGCCAGCAGCTCTCGACTAGCGGGAGCCTACGAGCAGTACTTC	CASSSRLAGAYEQYF
TRBD1	-	TRBV5-1	TRBJ1-2	TGCGCCAGCAGCTTGGCCAGGGGACAGGGGGATGGCTACACCTTC	CASSLARGQGDGYTF
-	-	TRBV28	TRBJ1-2	TGTGCCAGCAGTTTCGGGGATTTTAACTATGGCTACACCTTC	CASSFGDFNYGYTF
TRBD1	-	TRBV7-2	TRBJ2-2	TGTGCCAGCAGACCAACAGGGGTGCGGCAGGCCGGGGAGCTGTTTTTT	CASRPTGVRQAGELFF
TRBD1	-	TRBV30	TRBJ2-6	TGTGCCTGGAGTCGGTTTTTGGGGACAGGGAACTCTGGGGCCAACGTCCTGACTTTC	CAWSRFLGTGNSGANVLTF
TRBD1	-	TRBV10-2	TRBJ1-1	TGCGCCAGCAGGGGCCCCGGACAGGGGGCTAGAGCTTTCTTT	CASRGPGQGARAFF
-	medium-sized	TRBV7-2	TRBJ1-5	TGTGCCAGCAGCGTGGACGGGAGGTATCAGCCCCAGCATTTT	CASSVDGRYQPQHF
-	-	TRBV12-5	TRBJ1-5	TGTGCTAGTGGTTTCATAATTAGACAGGATGATCAGCCCCAGCATTTT	CASGFIIRQDDQPQHF
-	-	TRBV27	TRBJ2-5	TGTGCCAGCAGTTCGCCCCCGCTTAGCCAAGAGACCCAGTACTTC	CASSSPPLSQETQYF
-	-	TRBV7-8	TRBJ1-5	TGTGCCAGCAGCTTTAGTGCAGGAAATAGCAATCAGCCCCAGCATTTT	CASSFSAGNSNQPQHF
-	-	TRBV28	TRBJ1-4	TGTGCCAGCAGTCGGGGGGGGTTAACTAATGAAAAACTGTTTTTT	CASSRGGLTNEKLFF
TRBD1	-	TRBV5-1	TRBJ2-1	TGCGCCAGCAGCTTGGTCGGGGGACAGGGTGTCGATGAGCAGTTCTTC	CASSLVGGQGVDEQFF
TRBD1	once	TRBV27	TRBJ2-5	TGTGCCAGCAGTCGGCGGGACAGGGTATGGGAGACCCAGTACTTC	CASSRRDRVWETQYF
TRBD1	-	TRBV28	TRBJ1-1	TGTGCCAGCAGTTTGGTTTCTAGGGGCGGACAGGGGGCGAGGTCCTTT	CASSLVSRGGQGARSF
TRBD2	-	TRBV5-1	TRBJ2-1	TGCGCAGGTCAGCGGGAGGGCCTCGGGGATGAGCAGTTCTTC	CAGQREGLGDEQFF
-	-	TRBV5-4	TRBJ2-7	TGTGCCAGCAGCCCCCTTCCGCATCTTAGCTCCTACGAGCAGTACTTC	CASSPLPHLSSYEQYF
TRBD2	-	TRBV7-9	TRBJ2-5	TGTGCCTCCAATCGGGGGGAAGAGACCCAGTACTTC	CASNRGEETQYF
-	-	TRBV7-9	TRBJ1-1	TGTGCCAGCAGCTTAGCAGGGGACACTGAAGCTTTCTTT	CASSLAGDTEAFF
TRBD1	-	TRBV30	TRBJ1-2	TGTGCCTGTACCCGGACAGGGTCTAACTATGGCTACACCTTC	CACTRTGSNYGYTF
-	-	TRBV6-1	TRBJ2-7	TGTGCCAGCAGTGAAGGGCCTGGGGCTTTAAGATACGAGCAGTACTTC	CASSEGPGALRYEQYF
-	once	TRBV10-3	TRBJ2-1	TGTGCCATCAGTGAGTCGTTCGAAGCAGGACAGTTCTTC	CAISESFEAGQFF
TRBD2	-	TRBV19	TRBJ2-1	TGTGCCAGTAGAGCTAGCGGGGTCTACAATGAGCAGTTCTTC	CASRASGVYNEQFF
-	-	TRBV4-2	TRBJ1-2	TGTGCCAGCAGCCAAGGGGAGGTGAACTATGGCTACACCTTC	CASSQGEVNYGYTF
-	-	TRBV28	TRBJ1-2	TGTGCCAGCAAATCAAACTATGGCTACACCTTC	CASKSNYGYTF
TRBD1	-	TRBV19	TRBJ1-3	TGTGCCAGTAGTGCTCGACAGGGCACCCTCTCTGGAAACACCATATATTTT	CASSARQGTLSGNTIYF
TRBD1	-	TRBV5-1	TRBJ2-5	TGCGCCAGCAGCCGCAAACAGGGGGCTGACTCTGAGACCCAGTACTTC	CASSRKQGADSETQYF
-	-	TRBV25-1	TRBJ2-3	TGTGCCAGCAGGGACGGTGTAGGGAGTGTGACAGATACGCAGTATTTT	CASRDGVGSVTDTQYF
-	-	TRBV19	TRBJ2-2	TGTGCCAGTATAAGTAGAGGGACGAACACCGGGGAGCTGTTTTTT	CASISRGTNTGELFF
-	once	TRBV9	TRBJ2-1	TGTGCCAGCAGCCCCCGCGGGGAGTACAATGAGCAGTTCTTC	CASSPRGEYNEQFF
-	once	TRBV19	TRBJ1-2	TGTGCCAGTAGTATAAGGACAGCCTATGGCTACACCTTC	CASSIRTAYGYTF
TRBD1	-	TRBV7-3	TRBJ1-2	TGTGCCAGCAGCCGCGGACAGGGTATTGGCTACACCTTC	CASSRGQGIGYTF
-	-	TRBV18	TRBJ1-4	TGTGCCAGCTCACTAGGGAGAGGAACTAATGAAAAACTGTTTTTT	CASSLGRGTNEKLFF
TRBD1	-	TRBV19	TRBJ1-4	TGTGCCAGTCGAGACAGGGCGGCTAATGAAAAACTGTTTTTT	CASRDRAANEKLFF
-	-	TRBV5-1	TRBJ1-1	TGCGCCAGCAGCTCTTCCAGGGGTAACACTGAAGCTTTCTTT	CASSSSRGNTEAFF
TRBD2	-	TRBV19	TRBJ2-1	TGTGCCAGTAGTAAGGGAAACGGACTAGCGGGTGACAATGAGCAGTTCTTC	CASSKGNGLAGDNEQFF
-	-	TRBV19	TRBJ2-1	TGTGCCAGTAGTATAGATTCGGGGTTGGGCGGTTACAATGAGCAGTTCTTC	CASSIDSGLGGYNEQFF
-	-	TRBV7-2	TRBJ1-1	TGTGCCAGCAGCCGGGATCACACTGAAGCTTTCTTT	CASSRDHTEAFF
-	-	TRBV2	TRBJ2-1	TGTGCCAGCACTGAAGGCAGAGGGATTGAGCAGTTCTTC	CASTEGRGIEQFF
-	few	TRBV9	TRBJ2-5	TGTGCCAGCAGCGTAGGGCCTAGCGTACAAGAGACCCAGTACTTC	CASSVGPSVQETQYF
TRBD2	-	TRBV15	TRBJ2-1	TGTGCCACCAGCAGAGAACGGACTAGCGGGAGGGGGGCGGTAGTGCAGTTCTTC	CATSRERTSGRGAVVQFF
TRBD1	-	TRBV2	TRBJ1-2	TGTGCCAGCAGTAGGGACAGGTCGAAAGGCTACACCTTC	CASSRDRSKGYTF
-	-	TRBV19	TRBJ2-5	TGTGCCAGTAGTATCGGAAGGGGCTGGGAGACCCAGTACTTC	CASSIGRGWETQYF
TRBD2	-	TRBV9	TRBJ2-3	TGTGCCAGCAGCTTACGACCGGGGGGGGCTAGCGGGAGAGATACGCAGTATTTT	CASSLRPGGASGRDTQYF
TRBD2	-	TRBV5-4	TRBJ2-1	TGTGCCAGCAGCTTGGGTCCGGGGGGACACAATGAGCAGTTCTTC	CASSLGPGGHNEQFF
-	-	TRBV7-2	TRBJ2-1	TGTGCCAGCAGCTTAGAAGCGGCCTCCTACAATGAGCAGTTCTTC	CASSLEAASYNEQFF
TRBD1	-	TRBV5-1	TRBJ1-2	TGCGCCAGCAGCCCGACAGGGGGTGACTATGGCTACACCTTC	CASSPTGGDYGYTF
-	-	TRBV5-1	TRBJ2-3	TGCGCCAGCAGCTTGTATGGCACAGATACGCAGTATTTT	CASSLYGTDTQYF
TRBD1	-	TRBV28	TRBJ1-1	TGTGCCAGCAGTACCCACACAGGGGGCGGCATGAACACTGAAGCTTTCTTT	CASSTHTGGGMNTEAFF
TRBD1	-	TRBV19	TRBJ2-1	TGTGCCAGTAGTATAATACAGGGGGCCAATGAGCAGTTCTTC	CASSIIQGANEQFF
TRBD1	-	TRBV28	TRBJ1-2	TGTGCCAGCAGTACAGGGGTCGTGGGCGGCTACACCTTC	CASSTGVVGGYTF
TRBD1	-	TRBV25-1	TRBJ2-3	TGTGCCAGCAGTGAATACGGGACAGGGTTCACAGATACGCAGTATTTT	CASSEYGTGFTDTQYF
-	-	TRBV6-1	TRBJ2-7	TGTGCCAGCAGTGGCCGCCTCGGCGAGCAGTACTTC	CASSGRLGEQYF
-	-	TRBV7-9	TRBJ1-5	TGTGCCAGCAGTTTTAGCCAACAGGTCAATCAGCCCCAGCATTTT	CASSFSQQVNQPQHF